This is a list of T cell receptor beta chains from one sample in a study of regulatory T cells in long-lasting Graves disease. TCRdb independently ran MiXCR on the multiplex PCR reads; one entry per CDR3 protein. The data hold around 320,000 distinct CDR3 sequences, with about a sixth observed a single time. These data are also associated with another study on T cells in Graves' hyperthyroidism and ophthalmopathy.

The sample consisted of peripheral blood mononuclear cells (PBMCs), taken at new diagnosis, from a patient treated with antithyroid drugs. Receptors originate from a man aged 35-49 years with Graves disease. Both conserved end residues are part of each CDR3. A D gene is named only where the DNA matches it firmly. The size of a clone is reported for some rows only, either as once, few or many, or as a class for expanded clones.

CASSLELASEQFF,TGTGCCAGCAGCTTAGAACTAGCCAGTGAGCAGTTCTTC,.,.,TRBJ2-1,TRBV7-3
CAWSEDRTTEAFF,TGTGCCTGGAGTGAGGACAGGACGACTGAAGCTTTCTTT,many,TRBD1,TRBJ1-1,TRBV30
CSARDGGGDEKLFF,TGCAGTGCTAGAGATGGGGGAGGGGATGAAAAACTGTTTTTT,.,.,TRBJ1-4,TRBV20-1
CATSDLWQANTGELFF,TGTGCCACCAGTGATTTGTGGCAGGCGAACACCGGGGAGCTGTTTTTT,few,.,TRBJ2-2,TRBV24-1
CASSLFQGEQYF,TGCGCCAGCAGCTTGTTTCAGGGCGAGCAGTACTTC,many,.,TRBJ2-7,TRBV5-1
CATYLGPGYNPLHF,TGTGCCACCTACTTGGGGCCGGGGTATAACCCCCTCCACTTT,many,.,TRBJ1-6,TRBV2
CASSLGPRGNEKLFF,TGCGCCAGCAGCTTGGGGCCCCGGGGGAATGAAAAACTGTTTTTT,.,.,TRBJ1-4,TRBV5-1
CASRRPLWTRLTDTQYF,TGTGCCAGCAGACGTCCTTTATGGACGAGGCTAACAGATACGCAGTATTTT,many,.,TRBJ2-3,TRBV7-2
CASSNSGGRSYEQYF,TGTGCCAGCAGTAATAGCGGGGGGCGCTCCTACGAGCAGTACTTC,many,TRBD2,TRBJ2-7,TRBV6-1
CASSRTGTGGNEQFF,TGTGCCAGCAGCCGCACCGGGACAGGGGGGAATGAGCAGTTCTTC,.,TRBD1,TRBJ2-1,TRBV7-9
CSANRGTGELFF,TGCAGTGCTAACAGGGGGACCGGGGAGCTGTTTTTT,.,TRBD1,TRBJ2-2,TRBV20-1
CARLPYPRGSSYNSPLHF,TGTGCCAGGTTACCATACCCACGTGGGAGCTCCTATAATTCACCCCTCCACTTT,few,.,TRBJ1-6,TRBV6-1
CASSAGTGTGGPDTQYF,TGCGCCAGCAGCGCGGGAACCGGGACAGGGGGGCCAGATACGCAGTATTTT,.,TRBD1,TRBJ2-3,TRBV5-1
CASSPWDRGGEQYF,TGTGCCAGCAGCCCATGGGATCGCGGGGGGGAGCAGTACTTC,.,TRBD2,TRBJ2-7,TRBV14
CASMVGAFKTQEAQYF,TGTGCCAGCATGGTAGGGGCCTTCAAGACCCAAGAGGCCCAGTACTTC,.,.,TRBJ2-5,TRBV28
CASSHTGGGGYTF,TGTGCCAGCAGCCATACAGGGGGTGGTGGCTACACCTTC,.,TRBD1,TRBJ1-2,TRBV7-9
CASSTMSIAGDFNEQFF,TGTGCCAGTAGCACGATGTCGATAGCGGGGGACTTCAATGAGCAGTTCTTC,few,TRBD2,TRBJ2-1,TRBV19
CASVWGRGLYNEQFF,TGTGCCAGCGTCTGGGGCAGGGGGCTTTACAATGAGCAGTTCTTC,many,TRBD1,TRBJ2-1,TRBV28
CASSLDKVNEQFF,TGTGCCAGCAGCTTGGACAAGGTCAATGAGCAGTTCTTC,many,.,TRBJ2-1,TRBV5-6
CASSQQGMYSGNTIYF,TGTGCCAGCAGCCAACAGGGCATGTACTCTGGAAACACCATATATTTT,many,.,TRBJ1-3,TRBV7-6
CAISEPQGLASNEQFF,TGTGCCATCAGTGAACCACAGGGTTTAGCCTCCAATGAGCAGTTCTTC,many,.,TRBJ2-1,TRBV10-3
CASSFYTNTGELFF,TGTGCCAGCAGTTTTTACACGAACACCGGGGAGCTGTTTTTT,.,.,TRBJ2-2,TRBV6-2/TRBV6-3
CASSLDRSQPQHF,TGTGCCAGCAGCTTAGATCGGTCGCAGCCCCAGCATTTT,many,.,TRBJ1-5,TRBV11-2
CASSPRLDEKLFF,TGCGCCAGCAGTCCGAGGTTGGATGAAAAACTGTTTTTT,.,.,TRBJ1-4,TRBV10-1
CASSLTLAGGSGELFF,TGTGCCAGCAGTTTAACTTTAGCGGGGGGGTCCGGGGAGCTGTTTTTT,few,TRBD2,TRBJ2-2,TRBV27
CSAASSGLVSGGGTDTQYF,TGCAGTGCTGCAAGCTCCGGCCTCGTAAGCGGGGGGGGAACAGATACGCAGTATTTT,many,TRBD2,TRBJ2-3,TRBV20-1
CASSFRRGYNEQFF,TGTGCCAGCAGTTTTCGGCGGGGCTACAATGAGCAGTTCTTC,.,.,TRBJ2-1,TRBV27
CATSREWTGYGYTF,TGTGCCACCAGCAGAGAGTGGACGGGCTATGGCTACACCTTC,few,.,TRBJ1-2,TRBV15
CAIGTDAGNTIYF,TGTGCCATCGGGACCGACGCCGGAAACACCATATATTTT,.,.,TRBJ1-3,TRBV10-3
CASSPQVSQPQHF,TGTGCCAGCTCACCACAGGTGTCTCAGCCCCAGCATTTT,many,.,TRBJ1-5,TRBV18
CASSYGAGIGTDTQYF,TGTGCCAGCAGTTACGGGGCAGGGATAGGCACAGATACGCAGTATTTT,many,.,TRBJ2-3,TRBV6-5
CAWSKFNRVSETQYF,TGTGCCTGGAGTAAATTCAACAGGGTCTCGGAGACCCAGTACTTC,few,.,TRBJ2-5,TRBV30
CAWTPGGWAVFSSRAGQYF,TGTGCCTGGACCCCCGGAGGGTGGGCAGTCTTTTCTTCCCGGGCGGGGCAGTACTTC,few,.,TRBJ2-7,TRBV30
CASSLPGLSTQYF,TGTGCCAGCAGCCTCCCGGGACTCTCTACGCAGTATTTT,many,.,TRBJ2-3,TRBV3-1
CASSVYGLNQPQHF,TGTGCCAGCAGCGTATATGGGCTCAATCAGCCCCAGCATTTT,many,.,TRBJ1-5,TRBV2
CASSIYRRGANEQFF,TGTGCCAGTAGTATATATCGGAGGGGGGCCAATGAGCAGTTCTTC,.,.,TRBJ2-1,TRBV19
CASSGSRYNEQFF,TGTGCCAGCAGCGGATCCCGATACAATGAGCAGTTCTTC,.,.,TRBJ2-1,TRBV7-9
CASSFRLAWGADTQYF,TGTGCCAGCAGTTTTCGATTGGCTTGGGGCGCAGATACGCAGTATTTT,many,.,TRBJ2-3,TRBV12-3/TRBV12-4
CASSLEGDSNQPQHF,TGTGCCAGCAGTTTAGAAGGGGATAGCAATCAGCCCCAGCATTTT,many,.,TRBJ1-5,TRBV5-1
CASSLSGTGIEQYF,TGTGCCAGCAGTTTGTCCGGGACAGGGATCGAGCAGTACTTC,many,TRBD1,TRBJ2-7,TRBV27
CASSPSRSTDTQYF,TGTGCCAGCTCACCCTCACGGAGCACAGATACGCAGTATTTT,many,.,TRBJ2-3,TRBV18
CSARVNRVRSYEQYF,TGCAGTGCTAGGGTAAACAGGGTCAGAAGCTACGAGCAGTACTTC,many,.,TRBJ2-7,TRBV20-1
CASSLTGGADQPQHF,TGTGCCAGCAGTCTGACAGGGGGCGCGGATCAGCCCCAGCATTTT,few,TRBD1,TRBJ1-5,TRBV3-1
CASSFIRDGVAKQYF,TGTGCCAGCAGCTTTATCCGGGACGGTGTGGCCAAGCAGTACTTC,many,.,TRBJ2-7,TRBV13
CASSSWTGYSPLHF,TGTGCCAGCAGTTCCTGGACAGGTTATTCACCCCTCCACTTT,many,TRBD1,TRBJ1-6,TRBV6-2/TRBV6-3
CASSPTGGARNTEAFF,TGTGCCAGCTCACCCACCGGGGGGGCCAGGAACACTGAAGCTTTCTTT,.,.,TRBJ1-1,TRBV18
CASSLGSPDTQYF,TGTGCCAGCAGTTTGGGCAGCCCAGATACGCAGTATTTT,many,.,TRBJ2-3,TRBV28